The clone carrying this TCR beta chain was detected only a few times. As yet, its antigen is unknown. This entry is derived from a study of Ad26.COV2.S vaccination and SARS-CoV-2 variants. Broader study findings: Reported findings describe substantial breadth in spike-specific CD8+ and CD4+ T cell responses following vaccination.

The treatment here: 15 to 20 received Ad26.COV2.S at low or high dose, single or two shots; five or six received placebo; per-sample allocation not given. Samples came from day 63 after the first vaccine or placebo injection. An Ad26 vector expressing Wuhan-strain SARS-CoV-2 spike constituted the vaccine. Using immunoSEQ multiplex PCR, the repertoire was profiled, and TCRdb retains in-frame clones only, with some absent. The sample yields 400,000 to 450,000 clones, 92% seen once. CDR1 and CDR2 from the germline V gene are SNHLY and FYNNEI. V was shortened by 7 bases and J by 1 base, with 10 bases between the two germline ends. CDR3 length: 13 residues.

This chain joins TRBV2 and TRBJ1-2; D gene unclear. The sequences come from peripheral blood, collected in a trial of Ad26.COV2.S vaccine versus placebo. The sequence was obtained from a person aged 18-60 years who received the Ad26.COV2.S COVID-19 vaccine or a placebo. The CDR3 is CASKIVLNYGYTF. CDR3 in DNA: TGTGCCAGCAAAATAGTCCTTAACTATGGCTACACCTTC.